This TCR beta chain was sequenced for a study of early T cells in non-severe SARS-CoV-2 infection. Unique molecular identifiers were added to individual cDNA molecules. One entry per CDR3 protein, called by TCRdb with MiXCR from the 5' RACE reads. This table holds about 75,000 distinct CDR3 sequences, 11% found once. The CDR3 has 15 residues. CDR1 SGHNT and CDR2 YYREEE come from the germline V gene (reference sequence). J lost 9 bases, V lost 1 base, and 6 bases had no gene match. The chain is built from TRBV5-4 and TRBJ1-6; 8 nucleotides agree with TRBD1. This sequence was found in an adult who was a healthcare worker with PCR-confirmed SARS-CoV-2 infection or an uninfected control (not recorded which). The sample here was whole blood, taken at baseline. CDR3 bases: TGTGCCAGCAGCTTGCCGGGACAGGTCTTTTCACCCCTCCACTTT. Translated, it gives CASSLPGQVFSPLHF. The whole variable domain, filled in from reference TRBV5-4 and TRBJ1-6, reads ETGVTQSPTHLIKTRGQQVTLRCSSQSGHNTVSWYQQALGQGPQFIFQYYREEENGRGNFPPRFSGLQFPNYSSELNVNALELDDSALYLCASSLPGQVFSPLHFGNGTRLTVT.